The 3 T cell receptor beta chains below come from one sample, sequenced in a study of blood T cell repertoires in COVID-19. Data came from immunoSEQ multiplex PCR; TCRdb stores just in-frame clones and leaves some out. The sample contains fewer than 200,000 clones, approximately 85% of which appear only once. Sequencing was performed on peripheral blood. The receptors stem from a woman aged 55 to 70 with acute or convalescent COVID-19.

In this sample, this clone turned up once. This chain joins TRBV5-1 and TRBJ1-4, with a possible D match to TRBD1 (5 bases). Germline values: CDR1 SGHRS, CDR2 YFSETQ. The CDR3 runs to 16 residues. The V end was cut by 4 bases, the J end by 0 bases, with 13 bases between. The DNA for the CDR3 is TGCGCCAGCAGCCCGGGGGACGTCGCAACTAATGAAAAACTGTTTTTT. Translating gives CASSPGDVATNEKLFF.

The genes are TRBV5-1 and TRBJ2-3, with D possibly TRBD2 on 5 matching bases. Trimming stripped 7 bases from V and 5 bases from J, with 17 bases between. Germline V CDR1 and CDR2: SGHRS, YFSETQ. The CDR3 totals 14 residues. The CDR3 loop is CASSDGRTGDTQYF. The CDR3 nucleotides are TGCGCCAGCTCCGATGGGAGAACTGGAGATACGCAGTATTTT.

This sequence joins TRBV7-3 and TRBJ2-1; no clear D gene. Germline assignment: CDR1 SGHTA and CDR2 FQGTGA. The CDR3 has 15 residues. The germline V and J ends were trimmed by 2 bases and 0 bases, with 8 bases remaining between them. The CDR3 is CASSLAPGSYNEQFF. The CDR3 nucleotides are TGTGCCAGCAGCTTAGCCCCCGGCTCCTACAATGAGCAGTTCTTC.